Listed below are T cell receptor beta chains from one sample, sequenced in a study of T cell responses to AZD1222 COVID-19 vaccine. Clones were read by immunoSEQ multiplex PCR, and TCRdb kept only the in-frame ones, dropping some. The repertoire includes about 120,000 clones, around 83% of them detected once, and 3% sits in the top ten. The material sequenced was peripheral blood, taken 28 days after the second AZD1222 dose. The receptors were gathered from an adult who received the AZD1222 COVID-19 vaccine. Both conserved end residues are part of each CDR3. D genes are given only for firm matches. The listing skips clone size in some rows; elsewhere it reads once, few, many or a size class.

CDR3nt,CDR3aa,v_gene,j_gene,d_gene,abundance
TGTGCCTGGAGGGGGGGCGCGGGCAATCAGCCCCAGCATTTT,CAWRGGAGNQPQHF,TRBV30,TRBJ1-5,NA,NA
TGTGCCAGCAGCGGGGCTTCCCTTAACACAGATACGCAGTATTTT,CASSGASLNTDTQYF,TRBV11-3,TRBJ2-3,NA,NA
TGTGCCAGCAGCTTAGGGAAAGGGATCTATGGCTACACCTTC,CASSLGKGIYGYTF,TRBV7-2,TRBJ1-2,NA,medium-sized
TGTGCCAGCAGCGGCCTCTCCGGGACAGGGGGCCTATCCGGCTACACCTTC,CASSGLSGTGGLSGYTF,TRBV5-6,TRBJ1-2,TRBD1,NA
TGTGCTAGCAGCCCCCAATGGGCTAGCGGGGGAGAAGAGACCCAGTACTTC,CASSPQWASGGEETQYF,TRBV7-7,TRBJ2-5,TRBD2,NA
TGTGCCAGCAGCGGGCGGGGGCACTACGAGCAGTACTTC,CASSGRGHYEQYF,TRBV6-5,TRBJ2-7,NA,once
TGTGCCAGCAGTCTCTCATCTACAGGGAACTATGGCTACACCTTC,CASSLSSTGNYGYTF,TRBV28,TRBJ1-2,NA,NA
TGTGCCAGCAGTGAACCTGGGGGCTGGGAAAAACTGTTTTTT,CASSEPGGWEKLFF,TRBV6-1,TRBJ1-4,NA,NA
TGTGCCAGCAGGAACCCCGGGGGCAGTGGCTACACCTTC,CASRNPGGSGYTF,TRBV11-1,TRBJ1-2,NA,NA
TGTGCCAGCAGTGATGGGCTGGGATCGGGGGAGCAGTACTTC,CASSDGLGSGEQYF,TRBV6-1,TRBJ2-7,NA,NA
TGTGCCAGCAGTGGTGGGGCCCGAAGCAATCAGCCCCAGCATTTT,CASSGGARSNQPQHF,TRBV28,TRBJ1-5,NA,NA
TGTGCCAGCAGCTTAAGGGGTGGCTACACCTTC,CASSLRGGYTF,TRBV7-2,TRBJ1-2,NA,NA
TGCGCCAGCAGTTTGGGGGGGGTGCGAGAAGATACGCAGTATTTT,CASSLGGVREDTQYF,TRBV10-1,TRBJ2-3,TRBD2,NA
TGTGCCAGTAGGGGAACCCAGCATAGTAACTATGGCTACACCTTC,CASRGTQHSNYGYTF,TRBV19,TRBJ1-2,NA,NA
TGTGCCAGCAGCTGGGGGGTGTCGGATACAGATACGCAGTATTTT,CASSWGVSDTDTQYF,TRBV7-2,TRBJ2-3,NA,NA
TGTGCCAGCTCACCTGGGGGGGTACAGAACACTGAAGCTTTCTTT,CASSPGGVQNTEAFF,TRBV18,TRBJ1-1,NA,NA
TGTGCCAGCAGTACCCCGGGGAGCACTGAAGCTTTCTTT,CASSTPGSTEAFF,TRBV28,TRBJ1-1,NA,NA
TGTGCCAGCAGTTACTCGAGACAGTTCGAGCAGTACTTC,CASSYSRQFEQYF,TRBV6-5,TRBJ2-7,NA,NA
TGTGCCAGCAGTGAAGCTTGGGGCGCGGGCACTGAAGCTTTCTTT,CASSEAWGAGTEAFF,TRBV6-1,TRBJ1-1,NA,NA
TGTGCCAGCAGACCCCTTCTCACCGGGGAGCTGTTTTTT,CASRPLLTGELFF,TRBV27,TRBJ2-2,NA,NA
TGTGCCAGCAGACCGGAAAGGGGGGGGTCCAATGAGCAGTTCTTC,CASRPERGGSNEQFF,TRBV7-9,TRBJ2-1,NA,NA
TGTGCCAGCAGCTTGCTCGGTAGGGTTAGTGAAGCTTTCTTT,CASSLLGRVSEAFF,TRBV7-2,TRBJ1-1,NA,NA
TGTGCCAGCAGTTCTTACCAGGGTTATAATTCACCCCTCCACTTT,CASSSYQGYNSPLHF,TRBV28,TRBJ1-6,NA,NA
TGTGCCAGCAGCTCCCAGGGGGGACAAGAGACCCAGTACTTC,CASSSQGGQETQYF,TRBV9,TRBJ2-5,NA,NA
TGTGCCAGCAGCAGACAGGACCCCTACGAGCAGTACTTC,CASSRQDPYEQYF,TRBV11-1,TRBJ2-7,NA,NA
TGTGCCAGCAGCTTCGGGGATAACTATGGCTACACCTTC,CASSFGDNYGYTF,TRBV11-1,TRBJ1-2,NA,NA
TGTGCCAGCAGTTTATTCGGACAGATTAGCAATCAGCCCCAGCATTTT,CASSLFGQISNQPQHF,TRBV28,TRBJ1-5,NA,NA
TGTGCCAGTAAAGATCTGACTGGCCCCCAGCATTTT,CASKDLTGPQHF,TRBV19,TRBJ1-5,NA,NA
TGTGCCAGCAGCTCCCGCGGACTGACCTCTGGGGCCAACGTCCTGACTTTC,CASSSRGLTSGANVLTF,TRBV7-3,TRBJ2-6,NA,NA
TGTGCCAGCAGGGGACAGGGATACACAGATACGCAGTATTTT,CASRGQGYTDTQYF,TRBV11-3,TRBJ2-3,TRBD1,NA
TGCGCCAGCAGCACCGGACAGGGGGACCAGCCCCAGCATTTT,CASSTGQGDQPQHF,TRBV5-1,TRBJ1-5,TRBD1,once
TGTGCCAGCAGCTCGTCACCGACAGGGGTTGGCACAGATACGCAGTATTTT,CASSSSPTGVGTDTQYF,TRBV5-4,TRBJ2-3,TRBD1,NA
TGTGCCAGCCTTCGGGTCAACACCATATATTTT,CASLRVNTIYF,TRBV5-8,TRBJ1-3,NA,NA
TGTGCTAGTGGTTTCACAACAGGGGAGGAGGGGATGAACACTGAAGCTTTCTTT,CASGFTTGEEGMNTEAFF,TRBV12-5,TRBJ1-1,TRBD1,NA
TGTGCCAGCAGCCAAGATCCGGGGTACTACGAGCAGTACTTC,CASSQDPGYYEQYF,TRBV14,TRBJ2-7,NA,once